This T cell receptor (beta chain) derives from a study of radiotherapy plus CTLA-4 blockade in lung cancer. About the study: Across the patients, objective responses occurred in less than 20%, and disease control in roughly 33%. Whole-study findings and limits: The best prediction of response reportedly came from early blood T cell clone dynamics, with interferon-beta. Expansion of tumor-derived TCR clones was observed in blood after radiotherapy plus ipilimumab.

This clone was seen only a few times. The antigen is undetermined. CTLA-4 blockade with ipilimumab, together with focal radiation, was given to patients with chemo-refractory metastatic non-small-cell lung cancer. Produced via immunoSEQ multiplex PCR; TCRdb's table is partial and in-frame only. The sample includes more than 95,000 clones, 65% to 80% of them seen just once. The CDR3 consists of 14 residues. V was pared by 6 bases and J by 2 bases, with 7 bases of the junction left unmatched. Germline V gene lookup returns CDR1 KGHSH and CDR2 LQKENI. The V and J genes are TRBV18 and TRBJ2-7; 7 nucleotides line up with TRBD2. The sequences come from peripheral blood, collected from a patient treated with radiotherapy plus ipilimumab. The sequence derives from a human donor with non-small cell lung cancer who had a partial response to radiotherapy plus ipilimumab. Some clones in this sample may be carry-over from other donors' samples. CDR3 loop: CASSTGGLPYEQYF. CDR3 nucleotide sequence: TGTGCCAGCTCGACCGGGGGGTTGCCCTACGAGCAGTACTTC.